These 8 T cell receptor beta chains were all obtained from the same sample, sequenced in a study of OX40 agonist ivuxolimab in advanced cancers. Repertoires were generated with immunoSEQ multiplex PCR, while TCRdb's copy carries only in-frame clones and drops some. The sample holds about 83,000 clones, 75% to 95% seen once. The source was CD4+ or CD8+ T cells sorted from blood, collected in a trial of the OX40 agonist ivuxolimab. These receptors all come from an adult with an advanced solid tumor such as melanoma, head and neck, liver or kidney cancer.

The chain recombines TRBV4-3 with TRBJ2-1, with 10 bases matching TRBD2. CDR1 is LGHNA, CDR2 YSLEER, per germline. The CDR3 has 18 amino acids. Losses at the gene ends were 0 bases for V and 4 bases for J; bases not matched to a gene: 9. The CDR3 loop reads CASSQENTGTSEYNEQFF. The CDR3, as DNA: TGCGCCAGCAGCCAAGAGAATACCGGGACTAGCGAGTACAATGAGCAGTTCTTC.

The CDR3, as DNA: TGTGCCAGCAGTGAAGGGGGGAACACTGAAGCTTTCTTT. It specifies CASSEGGNTEAFF. This rearrangement joins TRBV25-1 to TRBJ1-1; D may be TRBD1 (5 bases). Trimming took off 2 bases at V and 1 base at J, with 5 bases between the two ends. The CDR3 covers 13 residues. Germline CDR1 and CDR2: MGHDK and SYGVNS.

V usage is TRBV20-1 and J usage is TRBJ1-2; D perhaps matches TRBD1 (5 bases). Deletions cut 8 bases from V and 8 bases from J, with 12 bases between. Germline V lookup: CDR1 DFQATT, CDR2 SNEGSKA (reference sequence). The CDR3 length is 10 residues. CDR3 loop: CSTDGGGYTF. CDR3 coding DNA: TGCAGTACTGACGGGGGGGGCTACACCTTC.

This chain links TRBV30 with TRBJ1-2; 7 positions agree with TRBD1. J gave up 3 bases and V 5 bases, and 0 bases lay outside the gene matches. The CDR3 contains 11 residues. Germline CDR1 is GTSNPN and CDR2 is SVGIG (reference sequence). The DNA for the CDR3 is TGTGCCTGGGGACAGGACTATGGCTACACCTTC. Translating gives CAWGQDYGYTF.

This clone showed up just a few times. The chain joins TRBV9 to TRBJ1-1, with D possibly being TRBD1 (6 bases). Per the germline V gene, CDR1 is SGDLS and CDR2 is YYNGEE. The CDR3 length is 15 residues. V lost 0 bases and J 6 bases, leaving 15 bases between the germline ends. The CDR3 sequence is CASSVEGDITAEAFF. The CDR3 DNA follows: TGTGCCAGCAGCGTAGAGGGGGATATTACCGCTGAAGCTTTCTTT.

The V gene is TRBV7-2, the J gene TRBJ2-7; possibly TRBD1 or TRBD2 for D (5 bases each). The CDR3 covers 13 residues. The germline V gene encodes CDR1 SGHTA and CDR2 FQGNSA. V shed 7 bases and J shed 5 bases, with 15 bases lying between them. CDR3 amino acids: CASTPKGTHEQYV. CDR3 coding DNA: TGTGCCAGCACCCCAAAAGGGACGCACGAGCAGTACGTC.

The gene calls are TRBV30 and TRBJ1-2; 7 nucleotides agree with TRBD1. The length of the CDR3 is 14 residues. Trimming cost V 0 bases and J 4 bases; bases outside gene matches: 5. Germline values: CDR1 GTSNPN, CDR2 SVGIG (reference sequence). The DNA for the CDR3 is TGTGCCTGGAGTGTTGGGCAGGGGGGCTATGGCTACACCTTC. This encodes CAWSVGQGGYGYTF.

This chain's CDR3 is CATSRGGVLTGTQYF. The CDR3, as DNA: TGTGCCACCAGCAGAGGGGGGGTCCTTACCGGGACCCAGTACTTC. J is TRBJ2-5 and V is TRBV15; TRBD2 is a possible D gene (6 bases). Trimming shortened V by 1 base and J by 7 bases, and 16 bases separated the two germline ends. Germline assignment: CDR1 LNHNV and CDR2 YYDKDF (reference sequence). The CDR3 covers 15 residues. The full variable domain, rest sourced from reference TRBV15 and TRBJ2-5, is DAMVIQNPRYQVTQFGKPVTLSCSQTLNHNVMYWYQQKSSQAPKLLFHYYDKDFNNEADTPDNFQSRRPNTSFCFLDIRSPGLGDTAMYLCATSRGGVLTGTQYFGPGTRLLVL.